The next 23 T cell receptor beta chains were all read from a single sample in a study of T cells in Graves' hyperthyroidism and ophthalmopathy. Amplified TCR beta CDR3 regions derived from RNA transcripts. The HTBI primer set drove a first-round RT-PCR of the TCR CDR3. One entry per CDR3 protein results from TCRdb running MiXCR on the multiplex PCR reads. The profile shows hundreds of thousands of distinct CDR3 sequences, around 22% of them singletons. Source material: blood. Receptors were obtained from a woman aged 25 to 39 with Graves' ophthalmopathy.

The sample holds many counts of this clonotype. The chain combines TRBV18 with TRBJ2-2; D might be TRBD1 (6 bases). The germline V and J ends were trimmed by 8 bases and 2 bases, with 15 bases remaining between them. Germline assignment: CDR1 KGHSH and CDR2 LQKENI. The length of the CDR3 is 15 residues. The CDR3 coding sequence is TGTGCCAGCACAACCGGGACACCTAACACCGGGGAGCTGTTTTTT. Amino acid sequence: CASTTGTPNTGELFF.

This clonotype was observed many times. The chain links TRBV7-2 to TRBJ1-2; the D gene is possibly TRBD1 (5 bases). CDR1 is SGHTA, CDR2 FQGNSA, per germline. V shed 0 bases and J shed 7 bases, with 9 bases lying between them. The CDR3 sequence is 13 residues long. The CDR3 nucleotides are TGTGCCAGCAGCTTAGCATTCGGGGGTGGCTACACCTTC. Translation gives CASSLAFGGGYTF.

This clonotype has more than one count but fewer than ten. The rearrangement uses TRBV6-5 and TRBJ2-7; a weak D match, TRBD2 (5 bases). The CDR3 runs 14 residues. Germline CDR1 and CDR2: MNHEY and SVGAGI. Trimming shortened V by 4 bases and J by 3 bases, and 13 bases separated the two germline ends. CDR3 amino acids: CASSLVEARYEQYF. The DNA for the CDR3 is TGTGCCAGCAGTTTGGTGGAGGCCCGCTACGAGCAGTACTTC.

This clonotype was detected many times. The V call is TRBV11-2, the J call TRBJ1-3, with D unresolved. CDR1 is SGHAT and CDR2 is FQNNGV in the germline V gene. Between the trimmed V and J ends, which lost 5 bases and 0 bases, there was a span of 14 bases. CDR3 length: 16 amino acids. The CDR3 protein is CASSKSSGVSGNTIYF. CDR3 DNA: TGTGCCAGCAGCAAATCCTCGGGTGTCTCTGGAAACACCATATATTTT.

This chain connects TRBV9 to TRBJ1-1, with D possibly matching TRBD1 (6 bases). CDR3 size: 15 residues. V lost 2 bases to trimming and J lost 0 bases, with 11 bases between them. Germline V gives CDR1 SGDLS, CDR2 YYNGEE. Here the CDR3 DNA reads TGTGCCAGCAGCGTCCAGGGGAACATGAACACTGAAGCTTTCTTT. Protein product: CASSVQGNMNTEAFF.

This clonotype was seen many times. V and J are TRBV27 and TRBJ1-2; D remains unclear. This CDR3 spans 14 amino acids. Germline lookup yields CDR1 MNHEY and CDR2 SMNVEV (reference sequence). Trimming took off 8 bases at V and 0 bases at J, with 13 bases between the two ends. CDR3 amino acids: CASQPAQANYGYTF. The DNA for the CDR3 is TGTGCCAGCCAACCCGCCCAAGCTAACTATGGCTACACCTTC.

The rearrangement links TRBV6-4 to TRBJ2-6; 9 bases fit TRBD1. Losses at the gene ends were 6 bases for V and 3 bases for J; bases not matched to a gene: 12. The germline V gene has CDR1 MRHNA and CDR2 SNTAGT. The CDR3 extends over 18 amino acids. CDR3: CASSASGQGRFGANVLTF. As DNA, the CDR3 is TGTGCCAGCAGCGCCTCGGGACAGGGACGTTTTGGGGCCAACGTCCTGACTTTC.

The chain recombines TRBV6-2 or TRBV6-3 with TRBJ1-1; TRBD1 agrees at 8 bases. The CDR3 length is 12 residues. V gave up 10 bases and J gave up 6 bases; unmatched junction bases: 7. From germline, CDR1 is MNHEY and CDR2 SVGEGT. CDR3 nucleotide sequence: TGTGCCACCGGGACAGGCTGGGCTGAAGCTTTCTTT. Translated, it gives CATGTGWAEAFF.

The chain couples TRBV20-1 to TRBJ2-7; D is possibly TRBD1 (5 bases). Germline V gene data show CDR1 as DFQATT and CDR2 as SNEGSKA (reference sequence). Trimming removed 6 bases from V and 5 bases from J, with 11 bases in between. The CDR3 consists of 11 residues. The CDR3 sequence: CSARRQNEQYF. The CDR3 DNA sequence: TGCAGTGCCCGGAGACAGAACGAGCAGTACTTC.

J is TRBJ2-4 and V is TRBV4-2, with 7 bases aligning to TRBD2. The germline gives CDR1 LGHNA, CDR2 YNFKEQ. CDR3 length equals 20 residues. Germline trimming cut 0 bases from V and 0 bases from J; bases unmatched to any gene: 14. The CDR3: CASSQDWSGDLTLAKNIQYF. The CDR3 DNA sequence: TGTGCCAGCAGCCAAGATTGGAGCGGGGACCTTACGCTAGCCAAAAACATTCAGTACTTC.

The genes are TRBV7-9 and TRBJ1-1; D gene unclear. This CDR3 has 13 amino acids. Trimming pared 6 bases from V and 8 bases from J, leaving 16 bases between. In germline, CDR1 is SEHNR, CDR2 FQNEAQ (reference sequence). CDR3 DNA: TGTGCCAGCAGAGAATCTGCGGGCCGAGAAGCTTTCTTT. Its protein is CASRESAGREAFF.

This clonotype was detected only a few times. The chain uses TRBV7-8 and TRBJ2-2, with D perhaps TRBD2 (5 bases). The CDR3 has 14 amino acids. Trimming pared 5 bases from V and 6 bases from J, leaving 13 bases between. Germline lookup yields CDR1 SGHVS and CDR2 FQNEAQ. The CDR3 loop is CASSPLTSPGELFF. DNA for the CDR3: TGTGCCAGCAGCCCGCTAACTAGTCCCGGGGAGCTGTTTTTT.

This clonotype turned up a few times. Here the CDR3 DNA reads TGTGCCAGCAGTACTCAGGGACAGGGGGCTTCCAACTACGAGCAGTACTTC. Translation: CASSTQGQGASNYEQYF. The chain is built from TRBV6-4 and TRBJ2-7; the match to TRBD1 covers 12 bases. V trimming: 5 bases; J trimming: 3 bases; junction bases outside the gene matches: 11. Germline CDR1 reads MRHNA; CDR2 reads SNTAGT. The CDR3 spans 17 residues.

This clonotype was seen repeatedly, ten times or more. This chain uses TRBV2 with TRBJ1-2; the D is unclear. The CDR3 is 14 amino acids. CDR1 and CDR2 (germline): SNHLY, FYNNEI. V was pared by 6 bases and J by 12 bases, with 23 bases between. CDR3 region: CASREDLGGVRHTF. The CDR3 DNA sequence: TGTGCCAGCAGGGAGGACCTAGGCGGGGTTCGGCACACCTTC.

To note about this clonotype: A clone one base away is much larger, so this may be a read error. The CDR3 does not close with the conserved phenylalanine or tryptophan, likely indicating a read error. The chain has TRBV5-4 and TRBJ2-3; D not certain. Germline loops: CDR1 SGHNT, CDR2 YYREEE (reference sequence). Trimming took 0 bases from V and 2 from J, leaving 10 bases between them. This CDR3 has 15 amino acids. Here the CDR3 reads CASSLAQTLTDTQYL. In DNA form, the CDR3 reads TGTGCCAGCAGCTTGGCGCAGACTCTCACAGATACGCAGTATCTT.

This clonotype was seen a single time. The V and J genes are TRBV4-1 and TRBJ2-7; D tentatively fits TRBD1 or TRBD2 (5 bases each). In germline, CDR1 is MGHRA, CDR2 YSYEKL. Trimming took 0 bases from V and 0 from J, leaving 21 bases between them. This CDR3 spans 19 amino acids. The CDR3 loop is CASSQDQCREQVLSYEQYF. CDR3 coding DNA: TGCGCCAGCAGCCAAGATCAATGTCGGGAACAGGTCCTCTCCTACGAGCAGTACTTC.

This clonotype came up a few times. The CDR3 coding sequence is TGTGCCAGCAGCTTGGAAGCAACCAATTCACCCCTCCACTTT. Protein: CASSLEATNSPLHF. The V call is TRBV5-4, the J call TRBJ1-6; D not resolved. Germline-derived CDR1 and CDR2 are SGHNT and YYREEE (reference sequence). The CDR3 has 14 residues. Trimming left V 0 bases short and J 7 bases short, with 8 bases between.

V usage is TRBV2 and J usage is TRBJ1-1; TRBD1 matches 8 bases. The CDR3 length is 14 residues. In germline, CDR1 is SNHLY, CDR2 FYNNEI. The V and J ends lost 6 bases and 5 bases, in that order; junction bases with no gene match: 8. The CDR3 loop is CASRIQGEGTEAFF. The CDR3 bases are TGTGCCAGCAGAATACAGGGGGAGGGGACTGAAGCTTTCTTT.

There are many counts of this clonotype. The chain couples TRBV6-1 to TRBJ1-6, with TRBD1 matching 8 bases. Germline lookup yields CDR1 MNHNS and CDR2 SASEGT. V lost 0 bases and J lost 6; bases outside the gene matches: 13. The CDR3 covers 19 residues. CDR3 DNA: TGTGCCAGCAGTGAAGCGAGGAGATGGGACAGGAGCGCTAATTCACCCCTCCACTTT. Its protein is CASSEARRWDRSANSPLHF.

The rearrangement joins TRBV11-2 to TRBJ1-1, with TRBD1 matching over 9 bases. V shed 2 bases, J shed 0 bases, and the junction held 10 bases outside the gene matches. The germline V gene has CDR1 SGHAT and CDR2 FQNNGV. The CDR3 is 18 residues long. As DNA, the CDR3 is TGTGCCAGCAGCTTAAGATCGGGGACAGGGAAGTTGAACACTGAAGCTTTCTTT. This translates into CASSLRSGTGKLNTEAFF.

In DNA, the CDR3 is TGTGCCAGCAGCCTCACTAGCGGGGAACAAGAGACCCAGTACTTC. It yields the protein CASSLTSGEQETQYF. The chain recombines TRBV4-2 with TRBJ2-5; 10 bases map to TRBD2. The CDR3 has 15 amino acids. V lost 4 bases to trimming and J lost 2 bases; unmatched junction nucleotides: 4. Germline V gene sequence: CDR1 LGHNA, CDR2 YNFKEQ.

Here the CDR3 reads CASSPGGFGYTF. The CDR3 coding sequence is TGTGCCAGCTCACCGGGCGGTTTCGGCTACACCTTC. This rearrangement joins TRBV18 to TRBJ1-2; D unclear. V was cut by 3 bases and J by 8 bases, with 10 bases left in between. Germline loops: CDR1 KGHSH, CDR2 LQKENI. The CDR3 sequence is 12 residues long. Full variable domain (outside the CDR3, taken from reference TRBV18 and TRBJ1-2): NAGVMQNPRHLVRRRGQEARLRCSPMKGHSHVYWYRQLPEEGLKFMVYLQKENIIDESGMPKERFSAEFPKEGPSILRIQQVVRGDSAAYFCASSPGGFGYTFGSGTRLTVV.

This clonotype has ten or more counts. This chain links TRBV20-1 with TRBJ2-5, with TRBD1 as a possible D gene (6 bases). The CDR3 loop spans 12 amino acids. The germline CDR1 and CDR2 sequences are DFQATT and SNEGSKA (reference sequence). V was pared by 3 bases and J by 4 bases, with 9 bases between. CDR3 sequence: CSASRGAETQYF. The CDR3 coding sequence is TGCAGTGCTAGCAGGGGTGCAGAGACCCAGTACTTC.